A selection of T cell receptor beta chains follows, all from one sample in a study of T cell responses to AZD1222 COVID-19 vaccine. Here immunoSEQ multiplex PCR was the method, and the copy in TCRdb shows in-frame clones only, minus some. The sample lists just over 80,000 clones; 70% to 90% were seen once. The sample in question was peripheral blood, obtained on day 0 of AZD1222 vaccination. The receptors derive from an adult in good health. Both conserved end residues are part of each CDR3. A D gene is named only where the DNA matches it firmly. Some rows have no size entry. The others give once, few or many, or a class for an expanded clone.

CDR3,size,length,V,D
CASSLFSTDTQYF,once,13,TRBV7-3,-
CASSLTKENEQFF,-,13,TRBV7-3,-
CASSQGSWGNQPQHF,-,15,TRBV4-1,-
CASSRTRESYEQYF,-,14,TRBV5-1,-
CASNTFREVNQPQHF,-,15,TRBV2,-
CASSYPDRGLLDF,once,13,TRBV6-5,TRBD1
CASSTIGSTDTQYF,-,14,TRBV2,-
CASSRETNYGYTF,-,13,TRBV19,-
CASSSGTGAEAFF,-,13,TRBV11-3,-
CASSGETEIFWAKNIQYF,-,18,TRBV19,-
CAWSNGASEKLFF,once,13,TRBV30,-
CASSGGLLNQPQHF,-,14,TRBV7-9,-
CASSFIQGVIADTEAFF,-,17,TRBV5-6,TRBD1
CASSYDPGGAETQYF,-,15,TRBV6-5,-
CASSYGRDTDTQYF,once,14,TRBV5-4,-
CATQGGRIDTEAFF,-,14,TRBV15,-
CASSPGTGGGRALHF,-,15,TRBV5-1,TRBD1
CASRLDREYGYTF,-,13,TRBV6-5,-
CASSLTNQLAKNIQYF,once,16,TRBV11-2,-
CASSLHSGAEAFF,-,13,TRBV6-5,-
CASSVVGAEAFF,-,12,TRBV6-5,-
CASSLNVGGGKSYNSPLHF,-,19,TRBV4-3,TRBD1
CASKKGEGNQPQHF,once,14,TRBV2,-
CASSEALGFGYTF,few,13,TRBV2,-
CASSLVGYTEAFF,-,13,TRBV5-1,-
CASSLAAMNTEAFF,-,14,TRBV7-9,-
CASLDPGQVNEKLFF,-,15,TRBV25-1,TRBD1
CAWSATVNNSPLHF,-,14,TRBV30,-
CASSRGTGMPLGGYTF,-,16,TRBV18,TRBD1
CASTAGNTEAFF,-,12,TRBV6-5,-
CASSLQGFEAFF,-,12,TRBV7-2,-
CASSYDRGDEQFF,-,13,TRBV6-6,TRBD1
CAISAAGGNGYTF,-,13,TRBV10-3,TRBD1
CASSGPGQGNNSPLHF,-,16,TRBV6-1,-
CASSLQGRLHF,-,11,TRBV12-3/TRBV12-4,-
CASSWSRVGASGGARETQYF,-,20,TRBV5-1,TRBD2
CASSVFESYTGIQYF,-,15,TRBV9,-